Each of the 27 T cell receptor beta chains below was sequenced from the same sample in a study of control samples from healthy donors and cancer patients. Generated by immunoSEQ multiplex PCR, the TCRdb table keeps only in-frame clones and is missing some. The sample yields about 92,000 clones, almost 85% seen once. Sequenced input: blood. The receptor set was obtained from a woman aged 60-75 years in good health.

The CDR3 DNA is TGTGCCAGCACCCCCTGGGATAAGGATGAGCAGTTCTTC. It specifies CASTPWDKDEQFF. This rearrangement joins TRBV6-5 to TRBJ2-1, with unresolved D. The CDR3 totals 13 residues. From germline, CDR1 is MNHEY and CDR2 SVGAGI. The V gene lost 7 bases and the J gene lost 8 bases, with 15 bases spanning the gap.

A remark on this clone: Compared with germline, one end of the junction differs, possibly owing to a read error. This chain links TRBV7-6 with TRBJ2-1; weak D call: TRBD2 (6 bases). CDR3 length: 17 residues. CDR1 is SGHVS, CDR2 FNYEAQ, per germline. The CDR3 region has the DNA TGTGCCAGCTGCTTATGGCCAGTCGGGAGCTCCTACAATGAGCAGTTCTTC. This gives the protein CASCLWPVGSSYNEQFF.

As DNA, the CDR3 is TGTGCCAGCAGTCCGACTGGAGCGGGCGAGCAGTACTTC. This encodes CASSPTGAGEQYF. This rearrangement joins TRBV27 to TRBJ2-7, with D possibly being TRBD2 (6 bases). This CDR3 has 13 residues. V was trimmed by 5 bases and J by 6 bases, leaving 14 bases between them. Germline V CDR1 and CDR2: MNHEY, SMNVEV (reference sequence).

The chain carries TRBV5-1 and TRBJ2-7; 7 bases align to TRBD1. V shed 4 bases and J 3 bases; nucleotides not matched to a gene: 4. The germline gives CDR1 SGHRS, CDR2 YFSETQ. The CDR3 loop spans 13 amino acids. CDR3 DNA: TGCGCCAGCAGCCCCCCAGGGGGCTACGAGCAGTACTTC. Its protein is CASSPPGGYEQYF. The full variable domain, in which reference TRBV5-1 and TRBJ2-7 provide the parts outside the CDR3, is KAGVTQTPRYLIKTRGQQVTLSCSPISGHRSVSWYQQTPGQGLQFLFEYFSETQRNKGNFPGRFSGRQFSNSRSEMNVSTLELGDSALYLCASSPPGGYEQYFGPGTRLTVT.

The chain uses TRBV9 and TRBJ2-2; 16 nucleotides line up with TRBD2. The length of the CDR3 is 18 residues. J lost 4 bases, V lost 3 bases, and 6 bases had no gene match. CDR1 and CDR2 from the germline V gene are SGDLS and YYNGEE. In DNA form, the CDR3 reads TGTGCCAGCAGCGAAGGGACTAGCGGGGGGGCAGGCACCGGGGAGCTGTTTTTT. This translates into CASSEGTSGGAGTGELFF.

J is TRBJ1-5 and V is TRBV5-5, with D possibly being TRBD1 (6 bases). The CDR3 is 14 residues long. Germline values: CDR1 SGHKS, CDR2 YYEKEE (reference sequence). The ends were cut back, 3 bases at V and 4 bases at J, with 11 bases in the middle. This chain's CDR3 is CASSSGQPNQPQHF. The CDR3 DNA sequence: TGTGCCAGCAGCTCCGGACAGCCAAATCAGCCCCAGCATTTT.

The CDR3 bases are TGTGCCAGCAGTTTAGGTCAGACCCAGTACTTC. The encoded protein is CASSLGQTQYF. The chain has TRBV12-3 or TRBV12-4 and TRBJ2-5; D gene unclear. The length of the CDR3 is 11 residues. The germline V and J ends were trimmed by 1 base and 6 bases, with 3 bases remaining between them.

This chain links TRBV15 with TRBJ2-7; 7 bases align to TRBD2. CDR3 length equals 13 residues. Germline V gene data show CDR1 as LNHNV and CDR2 as YYDKDF (reference sequence). V lost 6 bases and J lost 0; bases outside the gene matches: 2. This chain's CDR3 is CATRGGSSYEQYF. In DNA form, the CDR3 reads TGTGCCACCAGGGGGGGGTCCTCCTACGAGCAGTACTTC.

This clone was picked up one time. This rearrangement joins TRBV14 to TRBJ2-3, with TRBD2 matching 15 bases. Germline CDR1 is SGHDN and CDR2 is FVKESK. The V gene end was trimmed by 0 bases and the J gene end by 4 bases; junction bases not matched to a gene: 11. This CDR3 spans 20 amino acids. The CDR3 protein is CASSQEARGTSGGRADTQYF. For the CDR3, the DNA is TGTGCCAGCAGCCAAGAAGCCCGCGGGACTAGCGGGGGGCGGGCAGATACGCAGTATTTT.

This clone was seen a handful of times. The chain links TRBV11-2 to TRBJ2-1; TRBD1 agrees at 8 bases. CDR3 length equals 14 residues. Germline V gene lookup returns CDR1 SGHAT and CDR2 FQNNGV. Trimming took 8 bases from V and 4 from J; bases not matched to a gene: 7. The CDR3: CASASDRVYNEQFF. CDR3 DNA sequence: TGTGCCAGCGCTTCGGACAGGGTATACAATGAGCAGTTCTTC.

The V gene is TRBV3-1 (or the pseudogene TRBV3-2), the J gene TRBJ2-7; no clear D gene. The germline gives CDR1 LGHDT, CDR2 YNNKEL (reference sequence). The CDR3 sequence is 14 residues long. Between the trimmed V and J ends, which lost 4 bases and 2 bases, there was a span of 12 bases. The CDR3: CASSLTIMPYEQYF. The DNA of the CDR3 is TGTGCCAGCAGCCTTACTATTATGCCCTACGAGCAGTACTTC.

The rearrangement joins TRBV10-3 to TRBJ1-3; D call uncertain. This CDR3 region has 13 residues. CDR1 is ENHRY, CDR2 SYGVKD, per germline. V dropped 8 bases and J dropped 0 bases, with 8 bases sitting between them. The CDR3 here is CAISPDSGNTIYF. The DNA of the CDR3 is TGTGCCATCTCCCCGGACTCTGGAAACACCATATATTTT.

This clone was detected a few times. This chain uses TRBV21-1 with TRBJ2-1; the table names TRBD2, a call not compared with the DNA. TRBV21-1 is marked as a pseudogene. This CDR3 spans 15 amino acids. The chain's CDR3 is CASSTLAGAGNEQFF. The CDR3 DNA reads as TGTGCCAGCAGCACCCTGGCGGGGGCCGGGAATGAGCAGTTCTTC.

V gene TRBV5-1 combines with J gene TRBJ1-2, with D unclear. The V and J ends lost 0 bases and 3 bases respectively, with 12 bases between them. Germline CDR1 is SGHRS and CDR2 is YFSETQ. This CDR3 contains 15 residues. The CDR3 sequence: CASSLDGASYYGYTF. CDR3 nucleotide sequence: TGCGCCAGCAGCTTGGATGGAGCCTCTTACTATGGCTACACCTTC.

The chain links TRBV9 to TRBJ2-3; TRBD2 matches 10 bases. CDR1 is SGDLS, CDR2 YYNGEE, per germline. Unmatched junction bases numbered 8, after V lost 0 bases and J lost 4 bases. The CDR3 is 17 amino acids. CDR3 loop: CASSVEQRGGVADTQYF. The CDR3 DNA follows: TGTGCCAGCAGCGTAGAGCAGCGGGGGGGCGTCGCAGATACGCAGTATTTT.

The chain recombines TRBV5-4 with TRBJ2-3, with a weak D call TRBD1 (5 bases). Between the trimmed V and J ends, which lost 0 bases and 5 bases, there was a span of 13 bases. The length of the CDR3 is 15 residues. Germline CDR1 reads SGHNT; CDR2 reads YYREEE (reference sequence). CDR3 nucleotide sequence: TGTGCCAGCAGCTTGGGGAACGCAGGGCAAGATACGCAGTATTTT. It encodes CASSLGNAGQDTQYF. The entire variable domain, with the rest obtained from reference TRBV5-4 and TRBJ2-3, is as follows: ETGVTQSPTHLIKTRGQQVTLRCSSQSGHNTVSWYQQALGQGPQFIFQYYREEENGRGNFPPRFSGLQFPNYSSELNVNALELDDSALYLCASSLGNAGQDTQYFGPGTRLTVL.

This clone was found once. The CDR3 protein is CASSRQDNSNQPQHF. In nucleotides, the CDR3 is TGTGCCAGCAGCCGCCAGGATAATAGCAATCAGCCCCAGCATTTT. This chain joins TRBV2 and TRBJ1-5, with no clear D. The V and J ends lost 6 bases and 0 bases respectively, with 12 bases between them. CDR1 and CDR2 (germline): SNHLY, FYNNEI. This CDR3 region has 15 residues.

The chain has TRBV4-1 and TRBJ1-5; a possible D gene is TRBD1 (6 bases). This CDR3 region has 17 residues. Trimming removed 0 bases from V and 5 bases from J, with 17 bases in between. Looked up from germline, CDR1 is MGHRA and CDR2 is YSYEKL. CDR3 loop: CASSQERGSTGYQPQHF. CDR3 DNA: TGCGCCAGCAGCCAAGAGAGGGGGAGTACAGGGTATCAGCCCCAGCATTTT.

This rearrangement joins TRBV6-6 to TRBJ1-5; D may be TRBD1 (5 bases). Germline loops: CDR1 MNHNY, CDR2 SVGAGI (reference sequence). Trimming stripped 7 bases from V and 2 bases from J, with 9 bases between. The length of the CDR3 is 13 residues. The CDR3 DNA is TGTGCCAGCAATACACAGGGCAATCAGCCCCAGCATTTT. Translating it yields CASNTQGNQPQHF.

The J gene is TRBJ1-1, the V gene TRBV6-5; D is perhaps TRBD1 (6 bases). The CDR3 extends over 15 amino acids. Per germline, CDR1 MNHEY and CDR2 SVGAGI. V lost 7 bases to trimming and J lost 5 bases, with 20 bases between them. The CDR3 loop reads CASTQIRGPRTEAFF. For the CDR3, the DNA is TGTGCCAGCACCCAGATCAGGGGTCCGCGGACTGAAGCTTTCTTT.

The rearrangement joins TRBV19 to TRBJ2-1, with D perhaps TRBD1 (6 bases). V gave up 4 bases and J gave up 2 bases, with 18 bases separating them. CDR1 is LNHDA, CDR2 SQIVND, per germline (reference sequence). The CDR3 runs to 17 residues. The chain's CDR3 is CASSTSPGAGAYNEQFF. CDR3 DNA sequence: TGTGCCAGTAGTACCTCGCCAGGGGCAGGGGCCTACAATGAGCAGTTCTTC. The entire variable domain, with the rest obtained from reference TRBV19 and TRBJ2-1, is as follows: DGGITQSPKYLFRKEGQNVTLSCEQNLNHDAMYWYRQDPGQGLRLIYYSQIVNDFQKGDIAEGYSVSREKKESFPLTVTSAQKNPTAFYLCASSTSPGAGAYNEQFFGPGTRLTVL.

This chain connects TRBV28 to TRBJ2-7, with D possibly being TRBD2 (6 bases). V lost 2 bases to trimming and J lost 6 bases, with 14 bases between them. The CDR3 loop spans 14 amino acids. CDR1 and CDR2 (germline): MDHEN, SYDVKM. The CDR3 protein is CASSLGGNKAEQYF. CDR3 in DNA: TGTGCCAGCAGTTTAGGGGGGAATAAAGCCGAGCAGTACTTC.

The V and J genes are TRBV19 and TRBJ2-3; 10 bases line up with TRBD1. The CDR3 is 16 residues long. Losses at the gene ends were 6 bases for V and 2 bases for J; bases not matched to a gene: 8. In germline, CDR1 is LNHDA, CDR2 SQIVND (reference sequence). The DNA of the CDR3 is TGTGCCAGTAGCCTGACAGGGGGCAAAATCACAGATACGCAGTATTTT. It specifies CASSLTGGKITDTQYF.

V usage is TRBV24-1 and J usage is TRBJ1-5, with D tentatively TRBD1 (6 bases). Germline assignment: CDR1 KGHDR and CDR2 SFDVKD. Trimming cost V 10 bases and J 5 bases, with 17 bases left between them. The CDR3 has 14 amino acids. The CDR3 coding sequence is TGTGCCACTGCCCGGGCTGGGGGCGATCAGCCCCAGCATTTT. Translating gives CATARAGGDQPQHF.

This sequence joins TRBV12-3 or TRBV12-4 and TRBJ2-7, with D perhaps matching TRBD1 (6 bases). The CDR3 spans 12 residues. The V gene lost 6 bases and the J gene lost 10 bases, with 16 bases spanning the gap. The CDR3 coding sequence is TGTGCCAGCAGCATGCAGGGACAAGTTCAGTACTTC. Translating it yields CASSMQGQVQYF.

The chain joins TRBV21-1 to TRBJ2-3. TRBV21-1 is a pseudogene. The CDR3 is 13 residues long. The CDR3 DNA reads TGTGCCAGCAGCGGATCTAGCACAGATACGCAGTATTTT. Translation gives CASSGSSTDTQYF.

The CDR3 DNA reads as TGCGCCAGCAGCCAAGATTGGGGGGATGAGCAGTTCTTC. Translation: CASSQDWGDEQFF. V usage is TRBV4-3 and J usage is TRBJ2-1; maybe TRBD2 (6 bases). CDR1 and CDR2 from the germline V gene are LGHNA and YSLEER. Trimming removed 0 bases at V and 8 bases at J, with 8 bases between. The CDR3 has 13 amino acids.